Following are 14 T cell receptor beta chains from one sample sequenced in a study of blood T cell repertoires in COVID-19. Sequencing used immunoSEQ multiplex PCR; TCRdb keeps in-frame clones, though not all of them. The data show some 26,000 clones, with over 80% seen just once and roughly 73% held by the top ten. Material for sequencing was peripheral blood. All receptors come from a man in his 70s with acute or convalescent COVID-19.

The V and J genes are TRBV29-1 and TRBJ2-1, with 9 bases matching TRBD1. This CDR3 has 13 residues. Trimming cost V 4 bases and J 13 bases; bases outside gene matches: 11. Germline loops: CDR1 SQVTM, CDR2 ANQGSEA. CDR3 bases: TGCAGCGTTGCCCGGGACAGGGACAGGGCACAGTTCTTC. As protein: CSVARDRDRAQFF.

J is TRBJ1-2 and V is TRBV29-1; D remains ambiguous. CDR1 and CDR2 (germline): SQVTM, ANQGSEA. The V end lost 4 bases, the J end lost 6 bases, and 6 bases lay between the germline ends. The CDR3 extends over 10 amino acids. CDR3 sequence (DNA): TGCAGCGTTGGGGCAGATGGCTACACCTTC. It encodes CSVGADGYTF.

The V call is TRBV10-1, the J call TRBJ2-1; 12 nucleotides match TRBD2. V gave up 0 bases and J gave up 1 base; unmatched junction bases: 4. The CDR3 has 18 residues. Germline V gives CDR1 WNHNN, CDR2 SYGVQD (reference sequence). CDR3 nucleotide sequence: TGCGCCAGCAGTGAGTCCGGACTAGCGGGGCAATCCTACAATGAGCAGTTCTTC. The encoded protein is CASSESGLAGQSYNEQFF.

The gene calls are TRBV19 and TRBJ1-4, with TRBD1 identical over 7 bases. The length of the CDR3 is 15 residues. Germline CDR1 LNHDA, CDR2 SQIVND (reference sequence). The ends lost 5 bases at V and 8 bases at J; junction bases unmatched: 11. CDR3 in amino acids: CASSVRTGHEEKLFF. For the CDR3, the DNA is TGTGCCAGTAGTGTACGGACAGGACACGAAGAAAAACTGTTTTTT.

The chain's CDR3 is CASSFMEDRETQYF. CDR3 DNA sequence: TGCGCCAGCAGCTTCATGGAGGACCGAGAGACCCAGTACTTC. The chain joins TRBV5-1 to TRBJ2-5, with D maybe TRBD2 (5 bases). Trimming took 2 bases from V and 4 from J, leaving 12 bases between them. There are 14 residues in the CDR3. From germline, CDR1 is SGHRS and CDR2 YFSETQ.

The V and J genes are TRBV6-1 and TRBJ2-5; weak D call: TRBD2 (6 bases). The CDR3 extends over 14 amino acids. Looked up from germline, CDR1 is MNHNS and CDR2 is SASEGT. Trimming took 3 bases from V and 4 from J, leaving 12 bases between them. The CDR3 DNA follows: TGTGCCAGCAGTGATCGGGAGTGGCGAGAGACCCAGTACTTC. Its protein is CASSDREWRETQYF.

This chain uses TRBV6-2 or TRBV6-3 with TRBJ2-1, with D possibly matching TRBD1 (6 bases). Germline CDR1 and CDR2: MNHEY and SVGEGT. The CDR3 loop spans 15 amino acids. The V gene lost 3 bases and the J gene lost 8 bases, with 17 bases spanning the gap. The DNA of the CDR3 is TGTGCCAGCAGTTATCGGGGACGATCAGGGGATGAGCAGTTCTTC. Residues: CASSYRGRSGDEQFF.

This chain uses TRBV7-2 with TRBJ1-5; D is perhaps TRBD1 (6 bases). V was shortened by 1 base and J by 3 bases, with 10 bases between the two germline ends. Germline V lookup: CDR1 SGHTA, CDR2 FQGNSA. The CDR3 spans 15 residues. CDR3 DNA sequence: TGTGCCAGCAGCTTAGAACAGGGCATCAATCAGCCCCAGCATTTT. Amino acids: CASSLEQGINQPQHF.

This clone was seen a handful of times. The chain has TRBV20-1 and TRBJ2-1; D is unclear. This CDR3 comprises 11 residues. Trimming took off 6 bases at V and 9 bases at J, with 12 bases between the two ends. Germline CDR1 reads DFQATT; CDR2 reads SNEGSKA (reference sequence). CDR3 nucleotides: TGCAGTGCCCTTAGTGATCTTGAGCAGTTCTTC. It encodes CSALSDLEQFF.

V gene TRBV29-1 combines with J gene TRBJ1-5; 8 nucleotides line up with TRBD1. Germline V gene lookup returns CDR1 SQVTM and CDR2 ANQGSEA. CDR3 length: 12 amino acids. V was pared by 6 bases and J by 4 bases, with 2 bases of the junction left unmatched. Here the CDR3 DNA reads TGCAGCGTGGGGGACAGGAATCAGCCCCAGCATTTT. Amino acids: CSVGDRNQPQHF. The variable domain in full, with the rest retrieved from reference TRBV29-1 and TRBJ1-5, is SAVISQKPSRDICQRGTSLTIQCQVDSQVTMMFWYRQQPGQSLTLIATANQGSEATYESGFVIDKFPISRPNLTFSTLTVSNMSPEDSSIYLCSVGDRNQPQHFGDGTRLSIL.

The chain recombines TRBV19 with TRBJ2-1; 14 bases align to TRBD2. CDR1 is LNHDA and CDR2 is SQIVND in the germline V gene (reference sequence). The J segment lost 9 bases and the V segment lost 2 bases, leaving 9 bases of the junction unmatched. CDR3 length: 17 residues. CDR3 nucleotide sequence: TGTGCCAGTAGTATACACCTGACTAGCGGGGGGGCAGGTGAGCAGTTCTTC. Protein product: CASSIHLTSGGAGEQFF. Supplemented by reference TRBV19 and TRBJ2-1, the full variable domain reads DGGITQSPKYLFRKEGQNVTLSCEQNLNHDAMYWYRQDPGQGLRLIYYSQIVNDFQKGDIAEGYSVSREKKESFPLTVTSAQKNPTAFYLCASSIHLTSGGAGEQFFGPGTRLTVL.

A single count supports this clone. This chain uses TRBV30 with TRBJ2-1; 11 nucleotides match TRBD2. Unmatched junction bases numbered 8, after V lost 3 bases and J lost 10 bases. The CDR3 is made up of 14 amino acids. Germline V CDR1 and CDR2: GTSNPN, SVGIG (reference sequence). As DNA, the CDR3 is TGTGCCTGGAGCCTTCTAGCGGGGGGAGGGGAGCAGTTCTTC. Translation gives CAWSLLAGGGEQFF.

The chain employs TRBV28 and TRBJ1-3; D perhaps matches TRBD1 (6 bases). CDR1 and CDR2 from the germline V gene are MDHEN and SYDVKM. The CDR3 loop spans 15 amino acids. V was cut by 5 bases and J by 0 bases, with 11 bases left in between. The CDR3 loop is CASSDGQLSGNTIYF. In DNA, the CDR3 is TGTGCCAGCAGTGACGGACAGCTCTCTGGAAACACCATATATTTT.

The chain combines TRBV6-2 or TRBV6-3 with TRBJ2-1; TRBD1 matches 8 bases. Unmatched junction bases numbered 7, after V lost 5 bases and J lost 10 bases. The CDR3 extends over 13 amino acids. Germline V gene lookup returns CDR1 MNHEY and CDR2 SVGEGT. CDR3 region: CASSHQGAEEQFF. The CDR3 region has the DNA TGTGCCAGCAGTCATCAGGGGGCTGAGGAGCAGTTCTTC.